The present entry profiles one T cell receptor (beta chain) with its context. Its antigen is still unknown. This record belongs to a study of cytomegalovirus exposure and HLA in healthy donors. Per the germline V gene, CDR1 is LNHDA and CDR2 is SQIVND (reference sequence). The CDR3 runs 13 residues. Trimming took 5 bases from V and 6 from J, leaving 13 bases between them. The donors formed part of the 120-subject validation cohort, distinct from the roughly 620-subject first cohort. Study observations and caveats: According to the study, roughly 160 TCR beta chains were cytomegalovirus-associated.

Data came from immunoSEQ multiplex PCR; TCRdb stores just in-frame clones and leaves some out. The table has tens of thousands of clones, about 93% seen once. The sample taken for sequencing was PBMCs. This receptor was identified in a woman younger than 30 in good health and CMV-seronegative. The chain employs TRBV19 and TRBJ2-5; D may be TRBD2 (6 bases). DNA of the CDR3: TGTGCCAGTAGTGCAACTAGCTTACAGACCCAGTACTTC. It translates to CASSATSLQTQYF.